This T cell receptor beta chain was sequenced for a study of shared clonotypes between healthy human individuals. Trimming removed 7 bases from V and 4 bases from J, with 16 bases in between. Germline V gene lookup returns CDR1 MNHEY and CDR2 SMNVEV (reference sequence). The CDR3 runs 14 residues. CD45RO-negative, CCR7-positively selected cells formed the naive CD8 fraction, excluding terminally differentiated effector memory CD45RA+ cells. The study enrolled healthy HIV-negative adults without recent acute infections or vaccinations as donors. Study-level points and caveats: Specimens sampled were limited to blood, with tissue repertoires likely differing. Larger estimated richness was generally seen in naive subsets than in memory subsets.

To note about this clone: As yet, its antigen is unknown.

The authors distributed each subset's genomic DNA evenly over several immunoSEQ plates. The method was immunoSEQ multiplex PCR; TCRdb's version includes in-frame clones alone and lacks a portion of them. The sample lists around 2.1 million clones, 90% to 95% occurring once. The sample taken for sequencing was naive CD8+ T cells from PBMCs. The sequence was obtained from a man aged 18 to 29 in good health. Some clones in this sample may be carry-over from other donors' samples. The genes are TRBV27 and TRBJ1-1; no firm D call. CDR3 nucleotides: TGTGCCAGCAAAGTTACAGCTGCGGGCACTGAAGCTTTCTTT. Protein sequence: CASKVTAAGTEAFF.